These 26 T cell receptor beta chains were sequenced from one sample in a study of T-cell memory formation after mild COVID-19. TCRdb re-called the 5' RACE reads with MiXCR, one entry per CDR3 protein. The sample yields under 90,000 distinct CDR3 sequences, around 14% seen once. Source material: PBMCs or a T cell subset sorted from them (not recorded which). These receptors were obtained from an adult woman who had mild COVID-19 (a few samples of this study predate the infection). Cell type and time point are not known.

The sample holds a few counts of this clonotype. This chain uses TRBV5-1 with TRBJ2-7; perhaps TRBD1 as D (5 bases). Trimming left V 4 bases short and J 3 bases short, with 8 bases between. Germline CDR1 is SGHRS and CDR2 is YFSETQ. The CDR3 sequence is 12 residues long. The CDR3 reads CASSIDSYEQYF. CDR3 in DNA: TGCGCCAGCAGCATAGACAGCTACGAGCAGTACTTC.

The chain employs TRBV4-2 and TRBJ2-7, with D unresolved. V shed 0 bases and J shed 3 bases, with 9 bases lying between them. Germline values: CDR1 LGHNA, CDR2 YNFKEQ. The CDR3 totals 14 residues. In DNA form, the CDR3 reads TGTGCCAGCAGCCAAGATGAGGAAGGCTACGAGCAGTACTTC. Its translation: CASSQDEEGYEQYF.

Ten or more counts support this clonotype. The chain couples TRBV13 to TRBJ2-7; a weak D match, TRBD2 (5 bases). The germline V and J ends were trimmed by 3 bases and 4 bases, with 13 bases remaining between them. CDR3 length: 14 residues. In germline, CDR1 is PRHDT, CDR2 FYEKMQ (reference sequence). The CDR3 loop reads CASSFFRGFYEQYF. In DNA form, the CDR3 reads TGTGCCAGCAGCTTTTTCCGAGGGTTTTACGAGCAGTACTTC.

This clonotype has a single count. V usage is TRBV4-2 and J usage is TRBJ2-7; D is ambiguous. The CDR3 is made up of 15 amino acids. Germline V lookup: CDR1 LGHNA, CDR2 YNFKEQ. V lost 0 bases to trimming and J lost 0 bases, with 9 bases between them. The CDR3 sequence: CASSQDWGTSYEQYF. CDR3 nucleotides: TGTGCCAGCAGCCAAGACTGGGGTACCTCCTACGAGCAGTACTTC.

This clonotype has more than one count but fewer than ten. This chain connects TRBV5-1 to TRBJ1-1, with D possibly being TRBD1 (5 bases). Trimming shortened V by 6 bases and J by 4 bases, and 25 bases separated the two germline ends. The CDR3 runs to 17 residues. Germline CDR1 reads SGHRS; CDR2 reads YFSETQ. The CDR3 DNA is TGCGCCAGCAACGGGGGGACGGCTCCCATCGGGAGCACTGAAGCTTTCTTT. As protein: CASNGGTAPIGSTEAFF.

By proportion, this clonotype is large. The chain combines TRBV6-1 with TRBJ2-7, with unresolved D. With 0 bases removed from V and 4 bases from J, the gap between germline ends came to 16 bases. This CDR3 has 16 amino acids. Looked up from germline, CDR1 is MNHNS and CDR2 is SASEGT. The CDR3 region is CASSEAPPPLGYEQYF. The CDR3 nucleotides read TGTGCCAGCAGTGAAGCTCCCCCGCCTCTCGGTTACGAGCAGTACTTC.

V usage is TRBV12-3 or TRBV12-4 and J usage is TRBJ2-1; 12 nucleotides agree with TRBD2. The CDR3 runs to 17 residues. The V gene end was trimmed by 6 bases and the J gene end by 1 base; junction bases not matched to a gene: 7. The CDR3 DNA follows: TGTGCCAGCAGCCGCAGACTAGCGGGGGTATCCTACAATGAGCAGTTCTTC. It is translated as CASSRRLAGVSYNEQFF.

The V call is TRBV5-6, the J call TRBJ1-6; weak D call: TRBD1 (5 bases). Germline CDR1 reads SGHDT; CDR2 reads YYEEEE. V was cut by 4 bases and J by 4 bases, with 15 bases left in between. The CDR3 extends over 16 amino acids. DNA for the CDR3: TGTGCCAGCAGCGAGGGGAAGTACGCTTATAATTCACCCCTCCACTTT. Protein sequence: CASSEGKYAYNSPLHF.

The chain uses TRBV20-1 and TRBJ1-1, with D tentatively TRBD1 (5 bases). Between the trimmed V and J ends, which lost 3 bases and 1 base, there was a span of 21 bases. This CDR3 is built from 17 residues. Germline CDR1 reads DFQATT; CDR2 reads SNEGSKA (reference sequence). CDR3 sequence (DNA): TGCAGTGCTAGCGGGGTGGGGGGAAACGTTGCGAACACTGAAGCTTTCTTT. Its translation is CSASGVGGNVANTEAFF.

In its sample, this clonotype was seen a few times. V usage is TRBV5-1 and J usage is TRBJ1-1; a possible D gene is TRBD1 (5 bases). V lost 3 bases and J 7 bases, leaving 16 bases between the germline ends. The CDR3 is 14 amino acids. CDR1 SGHRS and CDR2 YFSETQ come from the germline V gene. The DNA of the CDR3 is TGCGCCAGCAGCTACCGGGACGGCCGACTTGAAGCTTTCTTT. Translated, it gives CASSYRDGRLEAFF.

This clonotype was detected only a few times. The DNA of the CDR3 is TGTGCCACCAGTGATCCCCGGATGGGGCTTGGCTATGGCTACACCTTC. This encodes CATSDPRMGLGYGYTF. This sequence joins TRBV24-1 and TRBJ1-2, with a weak D call TRBD1 (5 bases). V shed 3 bases and J shed 4 bases, with 17 bases lying between them. The CDR3 consists of 16 residues. Germline loops: CDR1 KGHDR, CDR2 SFDVKD.

This clonotype appeared a few times. The chain is built from TRBV5-4 and TRBJ2-7; 8 bases agree with TRBD2. The CDR3 extends over 15 amino acids. V was pared by 2 bases and J by 3 bases, with 7 bases of the junction left unmatched. Germline loops: CDR1 SGHNT, CDR2 YYREEE (reference sequence). CDR3 nucleotides: TGTGCCAGCAGCTTAGAAGCGGGAGAAGGCTACGAGCAGTACTTC. Translation: CASSLEAGEGYEQYF.

V and J are TRBV6-5 and TRBJ2-7; TRBD2 matches at 10 bases. The CDR3 runs to 16 residues. The germline CDR1 and CDR2 sequences are MNHEY and SVGAGI. V lost 8 bases, J lost 2 bases, and 12 bases stayed unmatched. CDR3 DNA: TGTGCCAGCGATACCTCGAGACTAGCGGGTCCCTACGAGCAGTACTTC. Amino acid sequence: CASDTSRLAGPYEQYF.

The chain recombines TRBV15 with TRBJ2-2, with 7 bases matching TRBD1. CDR1 LNHNV and CDR2 YYDKDF come from the germline V gene (reference sequence). V lost 0 bases, J lost 8 bases, and 6 bases stayed unmatched. The CDR3 has 15 amino acids. The CDR3 protein is CATSREGQAGGELFF. DNA for the CDR3: TGTGCCACCAGCAGAGAAGGACAGGCCGGGGGGGAGCTGTTTTTT.

There are many counts of this clonotype. V is TRBV4-2 and J is TRBJ2-7; D remains unclear. There are 15 residues in the CDR3. Between the trimmed V and J ends, which lost 0 bases and 0 bases, there was a span of 9 bases. From germline, CDR1 is LGHNA and CDR2 YNFKEQ. Here the CDR3 DNA reads TGTGCCAGCAGCCAAGATCACCTTAGCTCCTACGAGCAGTACTTC. It encodes CASSQDHLSSYEQYF.

This clonotype was detected a few times. The genes are TRBV4-3 and TRBJ1-2, with D maybe TRBD1 (6 bases). The CDR3 totals 16 residues. Trimming shortened V by 1 base and J by 4 bases, and 16 bases separated the two germline ends. The germline gives CDR1 LGHNA, CDR2 YSLEER. In DNA, the CDR3 is TGCGCCAGCAGCCAAGGGGGACAAGTAAACCTCTATGGCTACACCTTC. Its protein product is CASSQGGQVNLYGYTF.

This clonotype appeared a few times. The genes are TRBV14 and TRBJ1-3, with no clear D. Trimming removed 4 bases from V and 0 bases from J, with 16 bases in between. Per the germline V gene, CDR1 is SGHDN and CDR2 is FVKESK. The CDR3 sequence is 17 residues long. CDR3 region: CASSPIYRPYSGNTIYF. The CDR3, as DNA: TGTGCCAGCAGCCCGATCTATAGACCGTACTCTGGAAACACCATATATTTT.

The chain couples TRBV24-1 to TRBJ2-7, with 7 nucleotides matching TRBD1. Germline V gene sequence: CDR1 KGHDR, CDR2 SFDVKD. J gave up 2 bases and V 5 bases, and 5 bases lay outside the gene matches. CDR3 length: 14 amino acids. The CDR3 spells CATSGGDSPYEQYF. The DNA for the CDR3 is TGTGCCACCAGTGGTGGGGACAGTCCCTACGAGCAGTACTTC.

This clonotype showed up just a few times. The CDR3 DNA reads TGTGCCAGCATGGACGGCGCCTACGAGCAGTACTTC. As protein: CASMDGAYEQYF. The chain joins TRBV25-1 to TRBJ2-7, with D hard to call. V shed 7 bases and J shed 2 bases, with 9 bases lying between them. CDR1 and CDR2 (germline): MGHDK, SYGVNS. This CDR3 is built from 12 residues.

This clonotype was counted many times. The V gene is TRBV25-1, the J gene TRBJ2-5; D is unresolved. This CDR3 has 17 residues. The germline V gene has CDR1 MGHDK and CDR2 SYGVNS. Deletions cut 2 bases from V and 4 bases from J, with 20 bases between. Written as DNA, the CDR3 is TGTGCCAGCAGTGAAACAATCGACCCACTTCGCAGAGAGACCCAGTACTTC. Its translation is CASSETIDPLRRETQYF. Variable domain in full (rest from reference TRBV25-1 and TRBJ2-5): EADIYQTPRYLVIGTGKKITLECSQTMGHDKMYWYQQDPGMELHLIHYSYGVNSTEKGDLSSESTVSRIRTEHFPLTLESARPSHTSQYLCASSETIDPLRRETQYFGPGTRLLVL.

The gene calls are TRBV12-3 or TRBV12-4 and TRBJ1-2; D is ambiguous. Trimming cost V 6 bases and J 2 bases, with 10 bases left between them. CDR3 length equals 13 residues. As DNA, the CDR3 is TGTGCCAGCAGCCCGTCTAAAAACTATGGCTACACCTTC. Amino acid sequence: CASSPSKNYGYTF.

A few counts support this clonotype. V and J are TRBV2 and TRBJ2-7; 10 nucleotides align to TRBD1. The CDR3 has 17 residues. Losses at the gene ends were 2 bases for V and 0 bases for J; bases not matched to a gene: 7. CDR1 is SNHLY, CDR2 FYNNEI, per germline. Written as DNA, the CDR3 is TGTGCCAGCAGTGAAATTCCGGGACAGGGGAACTCCTACGAGCAGTACTTC. Translation gives CASSEIPGQGNSYEQYF.

This clonotype was counted ten times or more. The V and J genes are TRBV30 and TRBJ1-4; the D is unclear. The V end was cut by 8 bases, the J end by 0 bases, with 7 bases between. The CDR3 covers 12 residues. CDR1 GTSNPN and CDR2 SVGIG come from the germline V gene (reference sequence). This CDR3 is CAVESTNEKLFF. The CDR3 DNA reads as TGTGCCGTTGAATCAACTAATGAAAAACTGTTTTTT.

This chain links TRBV3-1 with TRBJ2-1, with 9 bases lining up with TRBD1. This CDR3 contains 19 residues. V was pared by 0 bases and J by 4 bases, with 13 bases of the junction left unmatched. Germline CDR1 and CDR2: LGHDT and YNNKEL (reference sequence). CDR3 DNA sequence: TGTGCCAGCAGCCAAGATCTACCGGGCGGGACAGGGAATTACAATGAGCAGTTCTTC. Its translation: CASSQDLPGGTGNYNEQFF.

V is TRBV4-1 and J is TRBJ2-2; 11 nucleotides align to TRBD1. Germline V gives CDR1 MGHRA, CDR2 YSYEKL. CDR3 length equals 15 residues. J was trimmed by 7 bases and V by 7 bases; bases with no gene match: 8. The CDR3 nucleotides are TGCGCCAGCAACCGGGACAGGGGGATTGTCGGGGAGCTGTTTTTT. Translation gives CASNRDRGIVGELFF.

The J gene is TRBJ2-5, the V gene TRBV3-1; TRBD1 aligns across 7 bases. The trim removed 4 bases at V and 1 base at J, leaving 9 bases unmatched. Germline assignment: CDR1 LGHDT and CDR2 YNNKEL (reference sequence). The CDR3 has 16 residues. CDR3 sequence reads: CASSPIDREAQETQYF. CDR3 in DNA: TGTGCCAGCAGCCCAATCGACAGGGAAGCCCAAGAGACCCAGTACTTC.